What follows are 5 T cell receptor beta chains derived from one specimen sequenced in a study of tumor-infiltrating lymphocytes in oesophageal squamous cell carcinoma. TCRdb reprocessed the PCR reads with MiXCR, giving one entry per CDR3 protein. Here the sample spans some 15,000 distinct CDR3 sequences, approximately 45% being singletons. Sequenced: blood. The source of these receptors is a male donor with esophageal squamous cell carcinoma.

The V call is TRBV7-3, the J call TRBJ2-3, with TRBD2 matching over 12 bases. The CDR3 length is 15 residues. Germline trimming cut 5 bases from V and 4 bases from J; bases unmatched to any gene: 4. Germline V gene data show CDR1 as SGHTA and CDR2 as FQGTGA. This chain's CDR3 is CASSQTSGRSDTQYF. The CDR3 region has the DNA TGTGCCAGCAGCCAAACTAGCGGGAGGTCAGATACGCAGTATTTT.

V is TRBV7-4 and J is TRBJ2-5; possible D gene TRBD1, 5 bases. The closer fit of TRBJ2-1 to the DNA end suggests the J call may be wrong. This CDR3 is 15 amino acids long. Germline CDR1 reads SGHVT; CDR2 reads SQSDAQ. The CDR3 region has the DNA TGTGCCAGCTCGTCTCAGACCCAGGGTTCCGGCGAGCAGTTCTTC. This encodes CASSSQTQGSGEQFF.

This clonotype was found a few times. The rearrangement uses TRBV6-6 and TRBJ2-3; possibly TRBD1 for D (7 bases). Germline CDR1 reads MNHNY; CDR2 reads SVGAGI (reference sequence). The CDR3 has 16 amino acids. V was trimmed by 0 bases and J by 6 bases, leaving 16 bases between them. DNA of the CDR3: TGTGCCAGCAGTTACTCGAGGACAGGAGGGAGGGATACGCAGTATTTT. Encoded protein: CASSYSRTGGRDTQYF.

The V gene is TRBV7-2, the J gene TRBJ2-7; D possibly matches TRBD1 or TRBD2 (5 bases each). V was cut by 1 base and J by 2 bases, with 12 bases left in between. Germline lookup yields CDR1 SGHTA and CDR2 FQGNSA. This CDR3 is 15 amino acids long. CDR3 DNA: TGTGCCAGCAGCTTAGTCGCGGTGGGGGCCTACGAGCAGTACTTC. Translated: CASSLVAVGAYEQYF.

Many counts were recorded for this clonotype. The J gene is TRBJ2-7, the V gene TRBV11-2; D unresolved. V lost 3 bases, J lost 1 base, and 22 bases lay in between. Germline assignment: CDR1 SGHAT and CDR2 FQNNGV. This CDR3 comprises 18 residues. In DNA form, the CDR3 reads TGTGCCAGCAGCTTCCGCCCTGGAAGTAGGGAATTTTCCTACGAGCAGTACTTC. The encoded protein is CASSFRPGSREFSYEQYF. The full variable domain, with the rest looked up from reference TRBV11-2 and TRBJ2-7, is EAGVAQSPRYKIIEKRQSVAFWCNPISGHATLYWYQQILGQGPKLLIQFQNNGVVDDSQLPKDRFSAERLKGVDSTLKIQPAKLEDSAVYLCASSFRPGSREFSYEQYFGPGTRLTVT.